These 15 T cell receptor beta chains came from one sample sequenced in a study of vaccination effects on CD4 cells after COVID-19. The repertoire was sequenced with immunoSEQ multiplex PCR; TCRdb's copy has only in-frame clones and lacks some. The table includes about 16,000 clones, about 70% detected once. Before sequencing took place, the ViraFEST assay used viral peptide pools to expand antigen-specific CD4+ T cells. Once cultured for 9 to 11 days, the cells underwent separation to obtain CD4+ T cells. Each participant received a vaccine that was either BNT162b2 or mRNA-1273, given as two doses. Their specific antigens are unknown. The sample here was CD4+ T cells from PBMCs cultured with SARS-CoV-2 spike peptides, taken after COVID-19 vaccination. Receptor source: a human donor who received a COVID-19 vaccine.

The chain employs TRBV3-1 (or the pseudogene TRBV3-2) and TRBJ1-1, with D possibly TRBD1 on 5 matching bases. The CDR3 contains 17 residues. Germline V CDR1 and CDR2: LGHDT, YNNKEL (reference sequence). V dropped 1 base and J dropped 0 bases, with 15 bases sitting between them. The chain's CDR3 is CASSQGTSRAMNTEAFF. The CDR3 nucleotides are TGTGCCAGCAGCCAAGGGACTTCCAGGGCCATGAACACTGAAGCTTTCTTT.

The chain employs TRBV27 and TRBJ1-2, with D unresolved. Germline V gene data show CDR1 as MNHEY and CDR2 as SMNVEV (reference sequence). The CDR3 totals 12 residues. V lost 5 bases and J 5 bases, leaving 9 bases between the germline ends. Here the CDR3 reads CASSAEGYGYTF. Here the CDR3 DNA reads TGTGCCAGCAGTGCAGAGGGATATGGCTACACCTTC.

The genes are TRBV7-2 and TRBJ1-1; 7 bases are shared with TRBD1. V lost 4 bases to trimming and J lost 2 bases; unmatched junction nucleotides: 13. The germline V gene has CDR1 SGHTA and CDR2 FQGNSA. The CDR3 has 17 amino acids. The CDR3 protein is CASSSQGLNRGNTEAFF. DNA of the CDR3: TGTGCCAGCAGCTCTCAAGGCTTGAACAGGGGAAACACTGAAGCTTTCTTT.

This clone has just one count. This chain connects TRBV5-4 to TRBJ1-2; the D gene is possibly TRBD1 (6 bases). Trimming took 4 bases from V and 2 from J, leaving 15 bases between them. From germline, CDR1 is SGHNT and CDR2 YYREEE (reference sequence). The CDR3 length is 15 residues. This chain's CDR3 is CASSLATGHNYGYTF. CDR3 in DNA: TGTGCCAGCAGCCTTGCGACAGGCCACAACTATGGCTACACCTTC.

The chain carries TRBV7-3 and TRBJ2-1; 7 bases are a match to TRBD1. Germline V gene sequence: CDR1 SGHTA, CDR2 FQGTGA. This CDR3 spans 17 amino acids. The V gene end was trimmed by 3 bases and the J gene end by 0 bases; junction bases not matched to a gene: 8. The CDR3: CASSFLPGQSSYNEQFF. The CDR3 DNA follows: TGTGCCAGCAGCTTTCTACCGGGACAGAGCTCCTACAATGAGCAGTTCTTC.

CDR3 region: CASSLSAGGPSYEQYF. The CDR3 nucleotides are TGTGCCAGCAGTCTCTCTGCGGGGGGGCCGTCCTACGAGCAGTACTTC. The chain links TRBV6-2 or TRBV6-3 to TRBJ2-7; 9 nucleotides match TRBD2. This CDR3 spans 16 amino acids. Germline V gene lookup returns CDR1 MNHEY and CDR2 SVGEGT. V gave up 5 bases and J gave up 1 base; unmatched junction bases: 9.

This clone was observed a single time. The chain carries TRBV4-2 and TRBJ1-6, with no clear D. CDR3 length: 13 amino acids. Germline-derived CDR1 and CDR2 are LGHNA and YNFKEQ. V was pared by 1 base and J by 9 bases, with 7 bases between. CDR3 in amino acids: CASSQAEASPLHF. As DNA, the CDR3 is TGTGCCAGCAGCCAAGCGGAGGCTTCACCCCTCCACTTT.

The chain has TRBV6-6 and TRBJ1-5; TRBD1 is a possible D gene (6 bases). The CDR3 covers 14 residues. V lost 5 bases and J lost 5, with 13 bases in between. Germline CDR1 reads MNHNY; CDR2 reads SVGAGI (reference sequence). CDR3 bases: TGTGCCAGCAGTCCCAGGGGAGGGGATCAGCCCCAGCATTTT. Protein: CASSPRGGDQPQHF.

The CDR3 DNA sequence: TGTGCCAGTAGTACATCCCCGGGGAGGAGCTCCTACGAGCAGTACTTC. Translating it yields CASSTSPGRSSYEQYF. The chain joins TRBV19 to TRBJ2-7; the D gene is possibly TRBD2 (6 bases). Trimming removed 4 bases from V and 0 bases from J, with 16 bases in between. This CDR3 comprises 16 residues. Germline lookup yields CDR1 LNHDA and CDR2 SQIVND (reference sequence).

This clone appeared a few times. This chain uses TRBV24-1 with TRBJ2-5; D is unclear. Germline V gene sequence: CDR1 KGHDR, CDR2 SFDVKD. With 5 bases removed from V and 5 bases from J, the gap between germline ends came to 11 bases. The CDR3 has 13 amino acids. This chain's CDR3 is CATSAPKVETQYF. In nucleotides, the CDR3 is TGTGCCACCAGTGCCCCAAAGGTGGAGACCCAGTACTTC.

V gene TRBV28 combines with J gene TRBJ1-1, with a possible D match to TRBD1 (6 bases). Germline V gene lookup returns CDR1 MDHEN and CDR2 SYDVKM. V was shortened by 4 bases and J by 1 base, with 10 bases between the two germline ends. This CDR3 has 14 amino acids. This CDR3 is CASSSGQRNTEAFF. Written as DNA, the CDR3 is TGTGCCAGCAGTTCCGGACAGAGGAACACTGAAGCTTTCTTT.

This rearrangement joins TRBV6-1 to TRBJ2-5; D ambiguous. The V gene lost 2 bases and the J gene lost 1 base, with 5 bases spanning the gap. Germline V gives CDR1 MNHNS, CDR2 SASEGT. There are 13 residues in the CDR3. The CDR3 here is CASSELSQETQYF. CDR3 DNA sequence: TGTGCCAGCAGTGAACTCAGCCAAGAGACCCAGTACTTC.

The gene calls are TRBV19 and TRBJ1-1; no clear D. V was trimmed by 3 bases and J by 6 bases, leaving 14 bases between them. There are 14 residues in the CDR3. CDR1 and CDR2 from the germline V gene are LNHDA and SQIVND (reference sequence). DNA for the CDR3: TGTGCCAGTAGTATGGTGGCCCCAGTGCCTGAAGCTTTCTTT. Translation gives CASSMVAPVPEAFF.

This rearrangement joins TRBV5-1 to TRBJ1-3; possibly TRBD1 for D (5 bases). The CDR3 length is 15 residues. Germline CDR1 reads SGHRS; CDR2 reads YFSETQ. V dropped 7 bases and J dropped 4 bases, with 18 bases sitting between them. CDR3: CASSVGPGEGNTIYF. The CDR3 bases are TGCGCCAGCTCAGTAGGCCCGGGGGAAGGAAACACCATATATTTT.

The chain combines TRBV12-3 or TRBV12-4 with TRBJ1-1, with D unresolved. Trimming removed 1 base at V and 1 base at J, with 4 bases between. The CDR3 covers 13 residues. The CDR3 sequence: CASSLGKNTEAFF. CDR3 coding DNA: TGTGCCAGCAGTTTAGGAAAGAACACTGAAGCTTTCTTT.